This note documents a single T cell receptor beta chain sequence. This CDR3 is 13 amino acids long. Trimming pared 6 bases from V and 3 bases from J, leaving 15 bases between. From germline, CDR1 is DFQATT and CDR2 SNEGSKA (reference sequence). This entry is derived from a study of T cells in Graves' hyperthyroidism and ophthalmopathy. The CDR3 regions of TCR beta were amplified from RNA transcripts. First-round RT-PCR with HTBI primers amplified the TCR CDR3 region. MiXCR was run by TCRdb on the multiplex PCR reads, yielding one entry per CDR3 protein. The profile covers around 540,000 distinct CDR3 sequences, with around 45% appearing a single time and 8% to 8.5% taken by the ten largest.

The chain links TRBV20-1 to TRBJ2-7; D might be TRBD1 (6 bases). Sequenced sample: peripheral blood or thyroid tissue (not recorded which). The receptor was isolated from a woman between 18 and 29 years old with Graves' hyperthyroidism. CDR3 amino acids: CSAAQGQNYEQYF. Here the CDR3 DNA reads TGCAGTGCCGCTCAGGGGCAGAACTACGAGCAGTACTTC.